The text below deals with one T cell receptor (beta chain). Use of 60 Vbeta and 13 Jbeta primers characterized the PCR. Assay used: immunoSEQ multiplex PCR; TCRdb lists only in-frame clones, some missing. Among a few hundred thousand clones listed, roughly 80% were seen once. This specimen belongs to a study of cytomegalovirus exposure and HLA in healthy donors. The CDR3 extends over 16 amino acids. Germline V gene lookup returns CDR1 MDHEN and CDR2 SYDVKM. Trimming removed 6 bases from V and 6 bases from J; junction bases left unmatched: 10. This clonotype originated in a girl aged 2 to 9 in good health and CMV-seronegative. The sample was PBMCs. This rearrangement joins TRBV28 to TRBJ2-3; 12 nucleotides agree with TRBD1. This CDR3 reads CASRRAGQGAVDTQYF. Written as DNA, the CDR3 is TGTGCCAGCAGACGTGCGGGACAGGGGGCCGTGGATACGCAGTATTTT.